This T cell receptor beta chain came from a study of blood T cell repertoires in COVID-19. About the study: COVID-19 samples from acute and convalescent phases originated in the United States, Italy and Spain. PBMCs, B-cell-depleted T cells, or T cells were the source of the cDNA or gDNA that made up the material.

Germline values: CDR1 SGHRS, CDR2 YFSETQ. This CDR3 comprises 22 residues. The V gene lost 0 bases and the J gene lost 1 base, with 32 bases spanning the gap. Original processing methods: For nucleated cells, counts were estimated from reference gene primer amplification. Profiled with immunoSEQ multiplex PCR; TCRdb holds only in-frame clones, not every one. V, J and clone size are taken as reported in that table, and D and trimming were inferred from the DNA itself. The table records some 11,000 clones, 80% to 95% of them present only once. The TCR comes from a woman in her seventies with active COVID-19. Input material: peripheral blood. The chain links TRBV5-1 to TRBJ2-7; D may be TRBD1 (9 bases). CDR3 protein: CASSLGTGAPRVGGRRSYEQYF. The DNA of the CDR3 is TGCGCCAGCAGCTTGGGGACAGGGGCCCCGAGGGTCGGCGGGAGGCGTTCCTACGAGCAGTACTTC.